The T cell receptor (beta chain) under discussion was sequenced for a study of blood T cell repertoires in COVID-19. As for the study in general: Samples came from the United States, Italy and Spain, spanning acute and convalescent COVID-19. Nucleic acid was either cDNA or gDNA, and it came from T cells, B-cell-depleted T cells, or PBMCs.

Sequencing used immunoSEQ multiplex PCR; TCRdb keeps in-frame clones, though not all of them. This table holds around 250,000 clones, 91% found once. Participant age was roughly 18 to 100 years, and participants resided in about 25 US areas. Participants' own reports of clinical history determined their cohort assignment. The V gene's germline CDR1 is LNHDA and CDR2 SQIVND (reference sequence). This CDR3 region has 15 residues. The V and J ends lost 7 bases and 1 base, in that order; junction bases with no gene match: 9. The clonotype originates from a human donor in a cohort exposed to, infected with or recovered from COVID-19 (not recorded which). The donor label of this sample is uncertain. The rearrangement uses TRBV19 and TRBJ1-1, with 7 bases that match TRBD1. The sequencing input was PBMCs or T cells enriched from blood (not recorded which). In DNA, the CDR3 is TGTGCCAGTACCGATGACAGGGTGGGGAACACTGAAGCTTTCTTT. Encoded protein: CASTDDRVGNTEAFF.